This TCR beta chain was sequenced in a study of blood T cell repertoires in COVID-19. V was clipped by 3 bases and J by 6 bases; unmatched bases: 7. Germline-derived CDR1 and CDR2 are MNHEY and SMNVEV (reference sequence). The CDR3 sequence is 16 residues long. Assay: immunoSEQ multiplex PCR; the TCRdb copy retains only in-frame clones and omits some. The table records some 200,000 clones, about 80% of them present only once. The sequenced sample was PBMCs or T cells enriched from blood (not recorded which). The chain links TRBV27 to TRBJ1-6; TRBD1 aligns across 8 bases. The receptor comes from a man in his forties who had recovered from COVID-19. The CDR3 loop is CASSFLLGTGNSPLHF. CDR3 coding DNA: TGTGCCAGCAGTTTTCTTTTAGGGACAGGTAATTCACCCCTCCACTTT.